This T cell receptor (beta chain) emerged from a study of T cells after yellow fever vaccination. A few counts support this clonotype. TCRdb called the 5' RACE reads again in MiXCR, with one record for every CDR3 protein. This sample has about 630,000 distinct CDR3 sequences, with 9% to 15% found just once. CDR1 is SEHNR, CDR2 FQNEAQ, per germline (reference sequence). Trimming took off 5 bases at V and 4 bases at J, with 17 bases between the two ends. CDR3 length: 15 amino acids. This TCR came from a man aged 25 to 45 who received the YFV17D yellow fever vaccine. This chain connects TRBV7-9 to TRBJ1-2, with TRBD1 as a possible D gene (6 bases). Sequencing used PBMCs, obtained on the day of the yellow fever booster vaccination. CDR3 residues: CASSTSDRESYGYTF. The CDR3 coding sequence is TGTGCCAGCAGCACATCGGACAGAGAGTCCTATGGCTACACCTTC.